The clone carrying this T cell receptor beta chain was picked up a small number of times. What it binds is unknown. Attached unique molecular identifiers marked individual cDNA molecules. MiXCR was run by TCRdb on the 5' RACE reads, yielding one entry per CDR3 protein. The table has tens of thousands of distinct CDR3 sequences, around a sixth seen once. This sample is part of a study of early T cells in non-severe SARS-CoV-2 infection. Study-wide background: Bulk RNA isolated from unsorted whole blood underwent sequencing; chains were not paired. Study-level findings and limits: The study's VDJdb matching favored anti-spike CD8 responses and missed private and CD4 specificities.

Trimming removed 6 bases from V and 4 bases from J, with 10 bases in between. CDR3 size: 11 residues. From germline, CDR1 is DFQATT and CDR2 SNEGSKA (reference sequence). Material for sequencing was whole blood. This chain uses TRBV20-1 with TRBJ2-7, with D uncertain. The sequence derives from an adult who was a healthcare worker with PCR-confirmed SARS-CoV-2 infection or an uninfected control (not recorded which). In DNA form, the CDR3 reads TGCAGTGCGGGCTCGGGTTACGAGCAGTACTTC. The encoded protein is CSAGSGYEQYF.